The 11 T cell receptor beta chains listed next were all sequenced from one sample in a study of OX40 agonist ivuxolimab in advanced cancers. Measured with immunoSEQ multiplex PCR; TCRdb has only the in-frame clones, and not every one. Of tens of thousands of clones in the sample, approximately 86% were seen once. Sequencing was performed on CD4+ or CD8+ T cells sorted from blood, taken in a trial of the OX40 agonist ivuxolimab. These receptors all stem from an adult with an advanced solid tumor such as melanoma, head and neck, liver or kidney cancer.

The CDR3 sequence: CASSVGDKRGYGYTF. In nucleotides, the CDR3 is TGTGCCAGCAGCGTAGGAGACAAACGGGGCTATGGCTACACCTTC. The chain recombines TRBV9 with TRBJ1-2; no clear D. Between the trimmed V and J ends, which lost 0 bases and 4 bases, there was a span of 13 bases. This CDR3 contains 15 residues. Germline CDR1 reads SGDLS; CDR2 reads YYNGEE.

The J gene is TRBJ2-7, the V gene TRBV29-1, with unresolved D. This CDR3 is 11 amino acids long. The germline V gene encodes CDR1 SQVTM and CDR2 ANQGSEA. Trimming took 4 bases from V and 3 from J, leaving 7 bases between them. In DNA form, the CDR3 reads TGCAGCGTTGGAAGCTACTACGAGCAGTACTTC. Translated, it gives CSVGSYYEQYF.

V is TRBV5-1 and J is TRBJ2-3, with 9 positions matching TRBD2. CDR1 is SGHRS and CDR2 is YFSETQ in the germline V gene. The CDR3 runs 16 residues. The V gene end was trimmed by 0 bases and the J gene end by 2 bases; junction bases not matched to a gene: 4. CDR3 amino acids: CASSLGLAGHTDTQYF. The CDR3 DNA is TGCGCCAGCAGCTTGGGGCTAGCGGGACACACAGATACGCAGTATTTT.

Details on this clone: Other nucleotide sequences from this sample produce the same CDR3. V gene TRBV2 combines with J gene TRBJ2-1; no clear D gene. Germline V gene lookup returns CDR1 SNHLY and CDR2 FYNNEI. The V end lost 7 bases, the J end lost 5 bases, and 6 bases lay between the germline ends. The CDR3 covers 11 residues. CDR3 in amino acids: CASTRNNEQFF. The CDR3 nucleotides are TGTGCCAGCACCCGGAACAATGAGCAGTTCTTC.

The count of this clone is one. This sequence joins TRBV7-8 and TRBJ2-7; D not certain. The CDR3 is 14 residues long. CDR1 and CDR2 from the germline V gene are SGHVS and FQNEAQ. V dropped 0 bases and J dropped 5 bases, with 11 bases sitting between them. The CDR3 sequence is CASSLAEGFDEQYF. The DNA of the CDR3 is TGTGCCAGCAGCTTAGCGGAAGGGTTCGACGAGCAGTACTTC.

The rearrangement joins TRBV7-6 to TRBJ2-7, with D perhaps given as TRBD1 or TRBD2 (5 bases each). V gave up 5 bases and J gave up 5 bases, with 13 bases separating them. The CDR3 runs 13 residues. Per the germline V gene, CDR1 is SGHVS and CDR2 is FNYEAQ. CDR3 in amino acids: CASSRDGTDEQYF. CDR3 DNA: TGTGCCAGCAGCCGGGACGGAACGGACGAGCAGTACTTC.

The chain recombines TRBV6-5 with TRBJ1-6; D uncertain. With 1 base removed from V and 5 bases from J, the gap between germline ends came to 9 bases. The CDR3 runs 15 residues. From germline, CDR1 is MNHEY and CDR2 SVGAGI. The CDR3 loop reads CASSYYTDNNSPLHF. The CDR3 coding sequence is TGTGCCAGCAGTTACTACACAGATAATAATTCACCCCTCCACTTT.

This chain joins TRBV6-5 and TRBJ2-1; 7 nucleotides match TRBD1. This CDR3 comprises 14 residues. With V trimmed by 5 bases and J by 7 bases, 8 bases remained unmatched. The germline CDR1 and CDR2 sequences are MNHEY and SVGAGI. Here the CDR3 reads CASSGGQLRNEQFF. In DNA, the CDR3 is TGTGCCAGCAGTGGGGGACAGCTCCGTAATGAGCAGTTCTTC.

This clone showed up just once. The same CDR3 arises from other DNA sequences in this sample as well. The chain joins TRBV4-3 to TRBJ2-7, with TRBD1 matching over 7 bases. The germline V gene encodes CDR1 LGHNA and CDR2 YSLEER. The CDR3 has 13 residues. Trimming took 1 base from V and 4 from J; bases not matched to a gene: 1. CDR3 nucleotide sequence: TGCGCCAGCAGCCAAGCACAGGGGTACGAGCAGTACTTC. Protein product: CASSQAQGYEQYF.

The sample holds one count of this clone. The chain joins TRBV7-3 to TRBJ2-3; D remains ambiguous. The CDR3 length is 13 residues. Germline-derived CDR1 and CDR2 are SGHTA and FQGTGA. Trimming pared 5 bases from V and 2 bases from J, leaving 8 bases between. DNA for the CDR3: TGTGCCAGCAGCCCATTGGACACAGATACGCAGTATTTT. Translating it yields CASSPLDTDTQYF. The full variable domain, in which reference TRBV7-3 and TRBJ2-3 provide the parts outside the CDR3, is GAGVSQTPSNKVTEKGKYVELRCDPISGHTALYWYRQSLGQGPEFLIYFQGTGAADDSGLPNDRFFAVRPEGSVSTLKIQRTERGDSAVYLCASSPLDTDTQYFGPGTRLTVL.

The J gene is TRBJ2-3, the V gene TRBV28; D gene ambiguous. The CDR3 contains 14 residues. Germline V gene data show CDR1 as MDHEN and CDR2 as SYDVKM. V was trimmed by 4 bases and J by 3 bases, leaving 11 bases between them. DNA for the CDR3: TGTGCCAGCAGTTCCCCGGTAGGGACAGATACGCAGTATTTT. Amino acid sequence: CASSSPVGTDTQYF.